A single sample gave rise to the 21 T cell receptor beta chains below, sequenced in a study of T cell responses to AZD1222 COVID-19 vaccine. Sequencing used immunoSEQ multiplex PCR; TCRdb keeps in-frame clones, though not all of them. The table records fewer than 55,000 clones, roughly 88% of them present only once. The sequencing here drew on peripheral blood, taken 28 days after the second AZD1222 dose. These receptors originate from an adult who received the AZD1222 COVID-19 vaccine.

V is TRBV4-1 and J is TRBJ2-7; D remains ambiguous. CDR1 MGHRA and CDR2 YSYEKL come from the germline V gene. This CDR3 contains 14 residues. V lost 1 base, J lost 2 bases, and 9 bases lay in between. The CDR3 sequence: CASSQARLAYEQYF. For the CDR3, the DNA is TGCGCCAGCAGCCAAGCAAGACTGGCCTACGAGCAGTACTTC.

This clone was observed a handful of times. This chain joins TRBV5-4 and TRBJ1-2; D is undetermined. V was cut by 3 bases and J by 0 bases, with 9 bases left in between. This CDR3 is 14 amino acids long. Germline V gene sequence: CDR1 SGHNT, CDR2 YYREEE (reference sequence). The CDR3 coding sequence is TGTGCCAGCAGCTCGGCGTTTACTAACTATGGCTACACCTTC. It specifies CASSSAFTNYGYTF.

This chain joins TRBV18 and TRBJ1-5; 12 nucleotides match TRBD1. Germline values: CDR1 KGHSH, CDR2 LQKENI. CDR3 length: 16 amino acids. With 3 bases clipped from V and 4 bases from J, the junction kept 4 bases outside the gene matches. CDR3 bases: TGTGCCAGCTCACCGGGGACAGGGGGCCTAAATCAGCCCCAGCATTTT. It encodes CASSPGTGGLNQPQHF.

The J gene is TRBJ1-1, the V gene TRBV18; D is undetermined. CDR3 length equals 14 residues. The germline V and J ends were trimmed by 1 base and 1 base, with 7 bases remaining between them. The germline gives CDR1 KGHSH, CDR2 LQKENI. In DNA, the CDR3 is TGTGCCAGCTCACCACTCCCACCGAACACTGAAGCTTTCTTT. Translated: CASSPLPPNTEAFF.

This chain uses TRBV5-1 with TRBJ1-4, with D unclear. V gave up 1 base and J gave up 4 bases, with 20 bases separating them. The CDR3 covers 18 residues. The germline V gene encodes CDR1 SGHRS and CDR2 YFSETQ. The CDR3 sequence: CASSLYGTIQSRNEKLFF. In DNA, the CDR3 is TGCGCCAGCAGCTTGTACGGAACCATTCAAAGTCGTAATGAAAAACTGTTTTTT.

This rearrangement joins TRBV20-1 to TRBJ1-4; TRBD1 matches 8 bases. Germline CDR1 is DFQATT and CDR2 is SNEGSKA (reference sequence). The ends lost 3 bases at V and 5 bases at J; junction bases unmatched: 2. This CDR3 has 13 residues. CDR3 loop: CSASRQGNEKLFF. In DNA, the CDR3 is TGCAGTGCTAGTCGACAGGGGAATGAAAAACTGTTTTTT.

The chain couples TRBV4-1 to TRBJ1-4; weak D call: TRBD1 (5 bases). The germline gives CDR1 MGHRA, CDR2 YSYEKL. V lost 4 bases and J 8 bases, leaving 17 bases between the germline ends. There are 15 residues in the CDR3. In DNA form, the CDR3 reads TGCGCCAGCAGCCCGAGTCCCGGGACCTGGGAAAAACTGTTTTTT. Protein product: CASSPSPGTWEKLFF.

The chain has TRBV6-5 and TRBJ2-3; D is unresolved. Trimming took 5 bases from V and 3 from J, leaving 6 bases between them. This CDR3 has 12 amino acids. The germline CDR1 and CDR2 sequences are MNHEY and SVGAGI. The CDR3 region is CASSSTTDTQYF. CDR3 sequence (DNA): TGTGCCAGCAGTAGCACTACAGATACGCAGTATTTT.

This clone has a handful of counts. J is TRBJ2-7 and V is TRBV11-2; a possible D gene is TRBD1 (6 bases). The germline V and J ends were trimmed by 1 base and 0 bases, with 10 bases remaining between them. There are 15 residues in the CDR3. CDR1 is SGHAT, CDR2 FQNNGV, per germline. DNA of the CDR3: TGTGCCAGCAGCTTAGGGCAGGGGAGCTCCTACGAGCAGTACTTC. Its protein product is CASSLGQGSSYEQYF.

The chain employs TRBV7-9 and TRBJ2-7, with unresolved D. V was cut by 3 bases and J by 1 base, with 13 bases left in between. Germline V CDR1 and CDR2: SEHNR, FQNEAQ (reference sequence). CDR3 length: 15 amino acids. CDR3 DNA sequence: TGTGCCAGCAGCTTGGCCGGGTCCCCGTCCTACGAGCAGTACTTC. Its translation: CASSLAGSPSYEQYF. Full variable domain (remainder filled in from reference TRBV7-9 and TRBJ2-7): DTGVSQNPRHKITKRGQNVTFRCDPISEHNRLYWYRQTLGQGPEFLTYFQNEAQLEKSRLLSDRFSAERPKGSFSTLEIQRTEQGDSAMYLCASSLAGSPSYEQYFGPGTRLTVT.

V is TRBV2 and J is TRBJ1-6; D gene unclear. The CDR3 runs 18 residues. Between the trimmed V and J ends, which lost 3 bases and 0 bases, there was a span of 15 bases. The germline gives CDR1 SNHLY, CDR2 FYNNEI. The DNA for the CDR3 is TGTGCCAGCAGTGATTATTTCAGCTCAAGCTCCTATAATTCACCCCTCCACTTT. Its translation: CASSDYFSSSSYNSPLHF.

This chain joins TRBV5-1 and TRBJ1-2; D remains unclear. The CDR3 covers 15 residues. V gave up 0 bases and J gave up 0 bases, with 9 bases separating them. Germline lookup yields CDR1 SGHRS and CDR2 YFSETQ. DNA for the CDR3: TGCGCCAGCAGCTTGGACGGCGGACCTAACTATGGCTACACCTTC. It is translated as CASSLDGGPNYGYTF.

The chain links TRBV9 to TRBJ2-7; TRBD1 might be the D (5 bases). CDR1 and CDR2 (germline): SGDLS, YYNGEE. V dropped 0 bases and J dropped 2 bases, with 6 bases sitting between them. CDR3 length: 13 residues. The CDR3 here is CASSVGTTYEQYF. CDR3 nucleotide sequence: TGTGCCAGCAGCGTAGGGACAACCTACGAGCAGTACTTC.

The rearrangement uses TRBV2 and TRBJ1-2; D remains unclear. V lost 7 bases to trimming and J lost 7 bases, with 19 bases between them. CDR1 is SNHLY and CDR2 is FYNNEI in the germline V gene. This CDR3 spans 14 amino acids. The CDR3 coding sequence is TGTGCCAGCACGCCTCTGTCAGTGACCGGTGGCTACACCTTC. This gives the protein CASTPLSVTGGYTF.

V usage is TRBV3-1 (or the pseudogene TRBV3-2) and J usage is TRBJ2-3, with 7 bases identical to TRBD1. CDR3 length: 14 residues. Germline CDR1 and CDR2: LGHDT and YNNKEL (reference sequence). Trimming removed 1 base from V and 4 bases from J; junction bases left unmatched: 2. CDR3 sequence: CASSQARGSDTQYF. DNA of the CDR3: TGTGCCAGCAGCCAAGCCAGGGGGTCAGATACGCAGTATTTT.

The V gene is TRBV30, the J gene TRBJ1-1; D call uncertain. Trimming cost V 0 bases and J 1 base, with 6 bases left between them. Germline V gene lookup returns CDR1 GTSNPN and CDR2 SVGIG (reference sequence). This CDR3 is 13 amino acids long. CDR3 residues: CAWSVRGNTEAFF. CDR3 bases: TGTGCCTGGAGTGTACGGGGGAACACTGAAGCTTTCTTT.

This clone was counted once. The chain recombines TRBV6-5 with TRBJ2-3; D unclear. V shed 7 bases and J shed 3 bases, with 11 bases lying between them. The CDR3 runs to 13 residues. Germline values: CDR1 MNHEY, CDR2 SVGAGI. The CDR3 nucleotides are TGTGCCAGCATTAAACCTGGGACAGATACGCAGTATTTT. Translating gives CASIKPGTDTQYF.

This clone was detected once. The chain recombines TRBV6-5 with TRBJ1-2; D is ambiguous. The germline gives CDR1 MNHEY, CDR2 SVGAGI. The CDR3 is made up of 13 amino acids. The V end lost 6 bases, the J end lost 0 bases, and 8 bases lay between the germline ends. The CDR3 sequence: CASRDGANYGYTF. In DNA form, the CDR3 reads TGTGCCAGCAGGGACGGCGCTAACTATGGCTACACCTTC.

The chain combines TRBV6-2 or TRBV6-3 with TRBJ1-1; D is ambiguous. Germline V lookup: CDR1 MNHEY, CDR2 SVGEGT. The CDR3 is made up of 13 amino acids. Trimming removed 3 bases from V and 4 bases from J, with 9 bases in between. The CDR3 region has the DNA TGTGCCAGCAGTTATTCGCCTGGCACTGAAGCTTTCTTT. Translated: CASSYSPGTEAFF.

The rearrangement uses TRBV7-8 and TRBJ2-2; D is undetermined. The germline gives CDR1 SGHVS, CDR2 FQNEAQ. V lost 3 bases and J 4 bases, leaving 3 bases between the germline ends. CDR3 length: 12 amino acids. Here the CDR3 DNA reads TGTGCCAGCAGCTTCGGCACCGGGGAGCTGTTTTTT. Protein: CASSFGTGELFF.

The V gene is TRBV6-2 or TRBV6-3, the J gene TRBJ1-2; no firm D call. Deletions cut 2 bases from V and 7 bases from J, with 11 bases between. The germline V gene encodes CDR1 MNHEY and CDR2 SVGEGT. The CDR3 totals 13 residues. In DNA form, the CDR3 reads TGTGCCAGCAGTTACCCACCGCTCGCTGGCTACACCTTC. Translating it yields CASSYPPLAGYTF.